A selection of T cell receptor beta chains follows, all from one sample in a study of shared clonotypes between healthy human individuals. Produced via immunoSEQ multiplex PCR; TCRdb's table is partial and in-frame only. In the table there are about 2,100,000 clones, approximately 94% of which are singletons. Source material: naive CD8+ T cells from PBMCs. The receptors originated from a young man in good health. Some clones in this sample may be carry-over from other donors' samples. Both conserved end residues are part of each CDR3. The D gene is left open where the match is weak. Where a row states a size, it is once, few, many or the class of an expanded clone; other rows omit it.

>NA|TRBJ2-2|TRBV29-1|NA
CSGGRAAPGELFF
TGCAGCGGGGGTCGGGCCGCCCCCGGGGAGCTGTTTTTT
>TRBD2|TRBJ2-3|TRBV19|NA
CASSIDRTSGSDTDTQYF
TGTGCCAGTAGTATTGATCGCACTAGCGGTTCAGACACAGATACGCAGTATTTT
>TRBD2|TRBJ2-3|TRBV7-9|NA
CASSSRAGEGTDTQYF
TGTGCCAGCAGCTCGCGAGCGGGAGAGGGCACAGATACGCAGTATTTT
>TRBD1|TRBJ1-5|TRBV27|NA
CASSSLDRVGNQPQHF
TGTGCCAGCAGTTCTCTAGACAGGGTTGGCAATCAGCCCCAGCATTTT
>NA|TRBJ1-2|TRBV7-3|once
CASSQIEGNRVDGYTF
TGTGCCAGCAGCCAAATCGAGGGGAATCGTGTGGATGGCTACACCTTC
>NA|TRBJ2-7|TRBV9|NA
CASSPRPSAGTYEQYF
TGTGCCAGCAGCCCCCGTCCGTCTGCGGGAACCTACGAGCAGTACTTC
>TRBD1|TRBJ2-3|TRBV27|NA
CASSYGQGSTDTQYF
TGTGCCAGCAGTTACGGACAGGGTAGCACAGATACGCAGTATTTT
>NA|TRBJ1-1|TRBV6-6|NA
CASSYDRPLNTEAFF
TGTGCCAGCAGTTACGACAGGCCCTTAAACACTGAAGCTTTCTTT
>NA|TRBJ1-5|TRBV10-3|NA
CAISESTHQPQHF
TGTGCCATCAGTGAGTCGACTCATCAGCCCCAGCATTTT
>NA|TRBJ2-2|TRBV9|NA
CASSGPPDTGELFF
TGTGCCAGCAGCGGGCCCCCCGACACCGGGGAGCTGTTTTTT
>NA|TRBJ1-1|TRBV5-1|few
CASGGGNTEAFF
TGCGCCAGCGGGGGAGGGAACACTGAAGCTTTCTTT
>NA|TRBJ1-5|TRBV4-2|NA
CASSQAIQGTNQPQHF
TGTGCCAGCAGCCAAGCAATACAGGGAACTAATCAGCCCCAGCATTTT
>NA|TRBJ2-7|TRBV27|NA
CASSPAAGYEQYF
TGTGCCAGCAGTCCCGCGGCGGGCTACGAGCAGTACTTC
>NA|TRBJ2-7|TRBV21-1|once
CASSKTRTVGHYEQYF
TGTGCCAGCAGCAAGACACGGACCGTGGGCCACTACGAGCAGTACTTC
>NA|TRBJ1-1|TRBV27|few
CASSYSGGAEAFF
TGTGCCAGCAGTTATTCTGGGGGCGCTGAAGCTTTCTTT
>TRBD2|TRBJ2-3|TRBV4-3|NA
CASSQASGRVTDTQYF
TGCGCCAGCAGCCAGGCTAGCGGGAGGGTCACAGATACGCAGTATTTT
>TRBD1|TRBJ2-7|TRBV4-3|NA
CASSLGTGSYEQYF
TGCGCCAGCAGCTTGGGGACAGGCAGCTACGAGCAGTACTTC
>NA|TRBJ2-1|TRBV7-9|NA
CASSWGGQIYNEQFF
TGTGCCAGCAGCTGGGGTGGACAGATCTACAATGAGCAGTTCTTC
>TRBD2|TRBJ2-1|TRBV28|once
CASISPGGDHYNEQFF
TGTGCCAGCATCTCGCCCGGGGGGGACCACTACAATGAGCAGTTCTTC
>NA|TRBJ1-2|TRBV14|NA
CASSPFLLNGYTF
TGTGCCAGCAGCCCGTTCCTCCTTAATGGCTACACCTTC
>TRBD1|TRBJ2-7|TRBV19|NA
CASSTGGHSYEQYF
TGTGCCAGTAGTACAGGGGGCCACTCCTACGAGCAGTACTTC
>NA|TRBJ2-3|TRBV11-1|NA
CASSLDGPLGDTQYF
TGTGCCAGCAGCTTAGACGGCCCCCTTGGAGATACGCAGTATTTT
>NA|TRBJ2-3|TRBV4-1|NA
CASSQEPRGGGADTQYF
TGCGCCAGCAGCCAAGAGCCCAGGGGTGGGGGGGCAGATACGCAGTATTTT
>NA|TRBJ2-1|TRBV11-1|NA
CASSLQDTLNNEQFF
TGTGCCAGCAGCTTACAGGACACATTAAACAATGAGCAGTTCTTC
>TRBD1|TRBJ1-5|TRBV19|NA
CASSHGTASNQPQHF
TGTGCCAGTAGCCACGGGACAGCAAGCAATCAGCCCCAGCATTTT
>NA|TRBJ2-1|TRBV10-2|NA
CASSGNEQFF
TGCGCCAGCAGTGGGAATGAGCAGTTCTTC
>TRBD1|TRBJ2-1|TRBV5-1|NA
CASSAGQGAGNEQFF
TGCGCCAGCAGCGCAGGACAGGGGGCTGGCAATGAGCAGTTCTTC
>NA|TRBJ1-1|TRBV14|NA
CASSQGPYIAFF
TGTGCCAGCAGCCAAGGGCCCTATATAGCTTTCTTT